Shown below are 18 T cell receptor beta chains from a single sample sequenced in a study of blood T cells in healthy people across ages. A J-beta primer mix and a sample-barcoded 5' primer were used in a second PCR of about 6 to 12 cycles. One entry per CDR3 protein, called by TCRdb with MiXCR from the 5' RACE reads. The data contain 600,000 or so distinct CDR3 sequences, roughly 48% of them seen just once; the ten biggest clones take up around 25%. Sequenced sample: blood. These receptors all stem from a man older than 75 in good health.

V and J are TRBV2 and TRBJ1-2; TRBD1 matches at 7 bases. Trimming cost V 3 bases and J 1 base; bases outside gene matches: 5. This CDR3 is 15 amino acids long. In germline, CDR1 is SNHLY, CDR2 FYNNEI. The CDR3 nucleotides are TGTGCCAGCAGTGAGGGACAGAACGTTAACTATGGCTACACCTTC. Translating it yields CASSEGQNVNYGYTF.

This chain connects TRBV7-2 to TRBJ2-3; 9 bases map to TRBD2. This CDR3 is built from 15 residues. Germline CDR1 reads SGHTA; CDR2 reads FQGNSA. V lost 5 bases to trimming and J lost 3 bases; unmatched junction nucleotides: 6. CDR3 sequence reads: CASSPWTSATDTQYF. The CDR3 bases are TGTGCCAGCAGCCCGTGGACTAGCGCGACAGATACGCAGTATTTT.

This clonotype has a handful of counts. The DNA of the CDR3 is TGTGCCACCGGATTGGGACTAGCGGGGTACAATGAGCAGTTCTTC. This gives the protein CATGLGLAGYNEQFF. V gene TRBV24-1 combines with J gene TRBJ2-1; 13 positions match TRBD2. The germline CDR1 and CDR2 sequences are KGHDR and SFDVKD. The CDR3 spans 15 residues. V trimming: 9 bases; J trimming: 4 bases; junction bases outside the gene matches: 5.

This clonotype has only a few counts. The chain combines TRBV24-1 with TRBJ2-3; 7 bases match TRBD1. The V and J ends lost 4 bases and 4 bases, in that order; junction bases with no gene match: 13. Germline loops: CDR1 KGHDR, CDR2 SFDVKD. CDR3 length: 17 amino acids. CDR3 amino acids: CATSDRRQGLPSDTQYF. The CDR3 DNA follows: TGTGCCACCAGTGACCGCCGACAGGGTTTGCCATCAGATACGCAGTATTTT.

This clonotype was detected a few times. V usage is TRBV6-2 or TRBV6-3 and J usage is TRBJ1-2; D call uncertain. This CDR3 region has 11 residues. The germline CDR1 and CDR2 sequences are MNHEY and SVGEGT. Trimming removed 5 bases at V and 5 bases at J, with 6 bases between. The CDR3 nucleotides read TGTGCCAGCAGTAGATTTTATGGCTACACCTTC. Translated: CASSRFYGYTF.

About this clonotype: This may arise from a read error, as a much more abundant clone is one base away. The chain uses TRBV6-6 and TRBJ2-1, with 9 bases matching TRBD2. CDR3 length: 17 amino acids. The germline V gene has CDR1 MNHNY and CDR2 SVGAGI (reference sequence). This chain's CDR3 is CAGSYLAGAMVVNEQFF. CDR3 sequence (DNA): TGTGCCGGCAGTTACTTAGCGGGGGCCATGGTTGTGAATGAGCAGTTCTTC.

This clonotype was observed a few times. The V call is TRBV7-2, the J call TRBJ2-3; 7 nucleotides align to TRBD1. With 4 bases clipped from V and 6 bases from J, the junction kept 16 bases outside the gene matches. From germline, CDR1 is SGHTA and CDR2 FQGNSA. CDR3 size: 17 residues. The CDR3 is CASSSRRQGRPGDTQYF. CDR3 DNA: TGTGCCAGCAGCTCTCGACGACAGGGCCGCCCGGGGGATACGCAGTATTTT.

The sample holds a few counts of this clonotype. The chain carries TRBV20-1 and TRBJ2-5; a weak D match, TRBD1 (8 bases). Per germline, CDR1 DFQATT and CDR2 SNEGSKA (reference sequence). The CDR3 sequence is 14 residues long. Trimming pared 5 bases from V and 4 bases from J, leaving 17 bases between. CDR3 amino acids: CSAGVTGEGETQYF. In DNA form, the CDR3 reads TGCAGTGCTGGGGTGACAGGGGAGGGAGAGACCCAGTACTTC.

The chain combines TRBV7-9 with TRBJ2-1; D remains unclear. V lost 7 bases, J lost 6 bases, and 19 bases lay in between. CDR3 length equals 15 residues. Germline CDR1 reads SEHNR; CDR2 reads FQNEAQ (reference sequence). CDR3 in amino acids: CASTQSVGMVNEQFF. CDR3 DNA: TGTGCCAGCACCCAGTCGGTGGGAATGGTCAATGAGCAGTTCTTC.

The table lists this clonotype with many counts. The chain has TRBV27 and TRBJ2-5; no clear D. The CDR3 has 14 amino acids. The V end lost 0 bases, the J end lost 0 bases, and 5 bases lay between the germline ends. Germline-derived CDR1 and CDR2 are MNHEY and SMNVEV (reference sequence). This CDR3 is CASSLSWNQETQYF. The CDR3 DNA reads TGTGCCAGCAGTTTATCCTGGAACCAAGAGACCCAGTACTTC.

This chain uses TRBV25-1 with TRBJ2-6, with D perhaps TRBD1 (5 bases). Looked up from germline, CDR1 is MGHDK and CDR2 is SYGVNS. The CDR3 length is 13 residues. Trimming removed 9 bases from V and 4 bases from J, with 10 bases in between. The CDR3 DNA is TGTGCCAGTACAGGATACGGGGCCAACGTCCTGACTTTC. It yields the protein CASTGYGANVLTF.

The chain uses TRBV29-1 and TRBJ2-5; no firm D call. V dropped 6 bases and J dropped 2 bases, with 13 bases sitting between them. Germline V CDR1 and CDR2: SQVTM, ANQGSEA. This CDR3 is built from 13 residues. The CDR3 nucleotides read TGCAGCGTCAGCCAAGGAGCACAAGAGACCCAGTACTTC. The encoded protein is CSVSQGAQETQYF.

The table lists this clonotype with a few counts. The chain couples TRBV29-1 to TRBJ2-3, with 8 bases lining up with TRBD1. The CDR3 has 13 amino acids. V was pared by 4 bases and J by 4 bases, with 4 bases of the junction left unmatched. Per the germline V gene, CDR1 is SQVTM and CDR2 is ANQGSEA. CDR3 residues: CSVVPTGADTQYF. The CDR3 DNA reads TGCAGCGTTGTGCCGACAGGGGCAGATACGCAGTATTTT.

About this clonotype: An end of the junction differs from the germline gene, which may be a read error. The chain links TRBV7-7 to TRBJ2-4; TRBD1 matches 7 bases. CDR1 SSHAT and CDR2 FNYEAQ come from the germline V gene (reference sequence). This CDR3 spans 13 amino acids. CDR3 protein: CASSSTGLDKQYF. The CDR3, as DNA: TGTGCTAGCAGCTCGACAGGGCTGGACAAGCAGTACTTC. The full variable domain, rest sourced from reference TRBV7-7 and TRBJ2-4, is GAGVSQSPRYKVTKRGQDVTLRCDPISSHATLYWYQQALGQGPEFLTYFNYEAQPDKSGLPSDRFSAERPEGSISTLTIQRTEQRDSAMYRCASSSTGLDKQYFGAGTRLSVL.

V usage is TRBV7-9 and J usage is TRBJ2-7; D is ambiguous. Per the germline V gene, CDR1 is SEHNR and CDR2 is FQNEAQ (reference sequence). V dropped 1 base and J dropped 1 base, with 8 bases sitting between them. This CDR3 comprises 14 residues. DNA of the CDR3: TGTGCCAGCAGCTTAGGGGAAGTATCCTACGAGCAGTACTTC. This sequence encodes CASSLGEVSYEQYF.

Turning to this clonotype: A much larger clonotype is one base distant, so this may be a read error. The V gene is TRBV29-1, the J gene TRBJ2-5; D gene unclear. CDR3 size: 11 residues. CDR1 SQVTM and CDR2 ANQGSEA come from the germline V gene. The CDR3 region has the DNA TGCAGCGCTGAAGACACACAGACCCAGTACTTC. Translated: CSAEDTQTQYF.

This clonotype was detected a few times. The rearrangement joins TRBV29-1 to TRBJ2-7; no reliable D call. Germline assignment: CDR1 SQVTM and CDR2 ANQGSEA. The CDR3 totals 14 residues. The germline V and J ends were trimmed by 6 bases and 3 bases, with 18 bases remaining between them. The CDR3 reads CSVVPFPDLYEQYF. In DNA, the CDR3 is TGCAGCGTGGTTCCTTTCCCGGACCTCTACGAGCAGTACTTC.

The V and J genes are TRBV3-1 and TRBJ2-1; TRBD2 aligns across 13 bases. Germline V gene data show CDR1 as LGHDT and CDR2 as YNNKEL (reference sequence). V lost 9 bases, J lost 0 bases, and 11 bases stayed unmatched. The CDR3 loop spans 18 amino acids. The CDR3 nucleotides are TGTGCCAGTTACCATAGCCGGACTAGCGGGAGCTCCTACAATGAGCAGTTCTTC. Translation: CASYHSRTSGSSYNEQFF.